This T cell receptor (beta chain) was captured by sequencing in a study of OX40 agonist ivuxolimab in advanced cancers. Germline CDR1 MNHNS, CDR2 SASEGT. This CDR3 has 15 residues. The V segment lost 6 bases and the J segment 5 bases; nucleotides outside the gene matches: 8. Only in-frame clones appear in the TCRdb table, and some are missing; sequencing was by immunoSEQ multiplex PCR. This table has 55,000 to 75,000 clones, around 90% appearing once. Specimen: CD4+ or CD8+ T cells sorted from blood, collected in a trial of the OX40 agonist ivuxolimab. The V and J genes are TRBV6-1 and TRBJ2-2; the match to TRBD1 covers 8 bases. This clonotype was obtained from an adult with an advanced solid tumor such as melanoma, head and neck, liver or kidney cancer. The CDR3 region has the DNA TGTGCCAGCAGACCGGGACAGGCCGGAACCGGGGAGCTGTTTTTT. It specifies CASRPGQAGTGELFF.